This passage covers 20 T cell receptor beta chains from one sample sequenced in a study of blood T cells in healthy people across ages. The authors ran a second PCR of about 7 to 11 cycles using a sample-barcoded 5' primer and a J-beta primer mix. In TCRdb, the 5' RACE reads were re-called with MiXCR into one record per CDR3 protein. Of some 1.4 million distinct CDR3 sequences in the sample, 35% to 45% were seen once. The specimen was blood. These receptors were taken from a woman between 18 and 29 years old in good health.

This clonotype was recorded once. The chain recombines TRBV7-9 with TRBJ2-3, with D maybe TRBD1 (5 bases). CDR1 and CDR2 from the germline V gene are SEHNR and FQNEAQ (reference sequence). There are 12 residues in the CDR3. Deletions cut 4 bases from V and 10 bases from J, with 12 bases between. The CDR3 here is CASSWPRGPQYF. The CDR3 DNA follows: TGTGCCAGCAGCTGGCCTAGGGGTCCGCAGTATTTT.

The CDR3 nucleotides read TGTGCCAGCACCCCATCACCCGGGGGGAACACCGGGGAGCTGTTTTTT. It specifies CASTPSPGGNTGELFF. This chain uses TRBV12-3 or TRBV12-4 with TRBJ2-2; D might be TRBD2 (6 bases). The CDR3 extends over 16 amino acids. Between the trimmed V and J ends, which lost 7 bases and 1 base, there was a span of 16 bases.

This clonotype has only a few counts. The gene calls are TRBV4-1 and TRBJ1-2; D uncertain. Germline values: CDR1 MGHRA, CDR2 YSYEKL. Trimming stripped 0 bases from V and 0 bases from J, with 14 bases between. The CDR3 runs to 17 residues. As DNA, the CDR3 is TGCGCCAGCAGCCAAGATGAATTAGGCAGTCCTAACTATGGCTACACCTTC. Its protein product is CASSQDELGSPNYGYTF.

The CDR3 protein is CASGLGGQAAEAFF. The CDR3 DNA sequence: TGTGCTAGTGGTTTGGGGGGACAGGCGGCTGAAGCTTTCTTT. The gene calls are TRBV12-5 and TRBJ1-1; 8 bases agree with TRBD1. The CDR3 spans 14 residues. The V gene end was trimmed by 1 base and the J gene end by 6 bases; junction bases not matched to a gene: 4. Germline CDR1 reads LGHNT; CDR2 reads FRNRAP.

This clonotype has only one observation. Germline and junction disagree at one end, which may indicate a read error. The gene calls are TRBV24-1 and TRBJ1-2; the match to TRBD1 covers 7 bases. This CDR3 region has 15 residues. The germline gives CDR1 KGHDR, CDR2 SFDVKD. DNA for the CDR3: TGTGCTACCACGTTGGACAGGTTCCACAACTATGGCTACACCTTC. This translates into CATTLDRFHNYGYTF.

In this sample, this clonotype turned up a few times. V is TRBV27 and J is TRBJ2-7; TRBD2 might be the D (7 bases). Trimming shortened V by 6 bases and J by 0 bases, and 21 bases separated the two germline ends. Germline V gene sequence: CDR1 MNHEY, CDR2 SMNVEV (reference sequence). This CDR3 has 17 residues. The CDR3 sequence: CASSQFGLGGDSYEQYF. CDR3 nucleotides: TGTGCCAGCAGCCAATTCGGTCTAGGGGGGGACTCCTACGAGCAGTACTTC.

A few counts support this clonotype. The J gene is TRBJ2-3, the V gene TRBV3-1, with 11 nucleotides matching TRBD2. In germline, CDR1 is LGHDT, CDR2 YNNKEL (reference sequence). J was trimmed by 5 bases and V by 6 bases; bases with no gene match: 10. This CDR3 region has 16 residues. As DNA, the CDR3 is TGTGCCAGCAGTCAACTAGCGGGGGCGATAGAAGATACGCAGTATTTT. This encodes CASSQLAGAIEDTQYF.

The CDR3 coding sequence is TGTGCCAGCAGACCGGGGGGGGGAGTGGGAGGTACGCAGTATTTT. Translated: CASRPGGGVGGTQYF. V and J are TRBV28 and TRBJ2-3, with 8 bases that match TRBD2. The trim removed 6 bases at V and 8 bases at J, leaving 13 bases unmatched. The CDR3 is made up of 15 amino acids. The germline V gene has CDR1 MDHEN and CDR2 SYDVKM.

This chain links TRBV9 with TRBJ2-1; 11 nucleotides line up with TRBD2. From germline, CDR1 is SGDLS and CDR2 YYNGEE. This CDR3 region has 15 residues. V was clipped by 3 bases and J by 6 bases; unmatched bases: 5. CDR3 bases: TGTGCCAGCAGCGCGTCAACTAGCGGGGGCAATGAGCAGTTCTTC. It specifies CASSASTSGGNEQFF.

J is TRBJ2-1 and V is TRBV6-2 or TRBV6-3; 12 bases agree with TRBD2. The V gene's germline CDR1 is MNHEY and CDR2 SVGEGT. The ends lost 6 bases at V and 9 bases at J; junction bases unmatched: 9. The CDR3 spans 15 residues. The DNA of the CDR3 is TGTGCCAGCAGGCGGACTAGCGGGGACCTCGGTGAGCAGTTCTTC. It specifies CASRRTSGDLGEQFF.

The V gene is TRBV15, the J gene TRBJ1-4; D is uncertain. Germline CDR1 is LNHNV and CDR2 is YYDKDF (reference sequence). Trimming removed 0 bases at V and 5 bases at J, with 7 bases between. The CDR3 is 14 residues long. The CDR3 DNA reads as TGTGCCACCAGCAGAGATCGGGAGAATGAAAAACTGTTTTTT. It yields the protein CATSRDRENEKLFF.

This CDR3 is CSVGGQTHTTDTQYF. The CDR3 coding sequence is TGCAGCGTGGGGGGACAGACCCACACCACAGATACGCAGTATTTT. The rearrangement uses TRBV29-1 and TRBJ2-3, with a possible D match to TRBD1 (7 bases). CDR3 length equals 15 residues. Trimming shortened V by 6 bases and J by 2 bases, and 18 bases separated the two germline ends. Germline CDR1 reads SQVTM; CDR2 reads ANQGSEA.

The chain is built from TRBV3-1 and TRBJ1-1; D is unclear. V was shortened by 4 bases and J by 1 base, with 13 bases between the two germline ends. The CDR3 spans 15 residues. Germline values: CDR1 LGHDT, CDR2 YNNKEL (reference sequence). In nucleotides, the CDR3 is TGTGCCAGCAGCCCCTTTGATGGAAGGAACACTGAAGCTTTCTTT. It is translated as CASSPFDGRNTEAFF.

The V and J genes are TRBV7-2 and TRBJ1-2; TRBD1 might be the D (5 bases). The CDR3 is 15 amino acids. Trimming took 1 base from V and 6 from J, leaving 15 bases between them. The germline V gene has CDR1 SGHTA and CDR2 FQGNSA. The CDR3 DNA is TGTGCCAGCAGCTTAGGGGTCCGGGGGAGGGATGGCTACACCTTC. Protein sequence: CASSLGVRGRDGYTF.

CDR3 loop: CAISSQGNEQFF. The CDR3 DNA reads as TGTGCCATCAGTTCTCAGGGGAATGAGCAGTTCTTC. This chain links TRBV10-3 with TRBJ2-1; TRBD1 is a possible D gene (6 bases). Germline lookup yields CDR1 ENHRY and CDR2 SYGVKD. V lost 5 bases and J lost 7, with 9 bases in between. The CDR3 totals 12 residues.

This clonotype was recorded a few times. V usage is TRBV7-2 and J usage is TRBJ2-3, with TRBD2 matching over 8 bases. After removal of 1 base from V and 2 bases from J, the junction contained 2 bases not matched to a gene. Germline V CDR1 and CDR2: SGHTA, FQGNSA. This CDR3 comprises 15 residues. CDR3 in DNA: TGTGCCAGCAGCTTAGTTAGCGGGGCCACAGATACGCAGTATTTT. Translation: CASSLVSGATDTQYF.

This clonotype was observed a handful of times. The V and J genes are TRBV4-1 and TRBJ2-7; 10 positions agree with TRBD1. V gave up 1 base and J gave up 5 bases; unmatched junction bases: 14. Germline lookup yields CDR1 MGHRA and CDR2 YSYEKL. This CDR3 region has 18 residues. The CDR3 region has the DNA TGCGCCAGCAGCCAAGGCAACTGGATCTCCGGGACAGGGGACGAGCAGTACTTC. Residues: CASSQGNWISGTGDEQYF.

The V gene is TRBV20-1, the J gene TRBJ2-3, with a tentative D call TRBD2 (6 bases). The ends were cut back, 4 bases at V and 5 bases at J, with 10 bases in the middle. CDR1 is DFQATT and CDR2 is SNEGSKA in the germline V gene (reference sequence). There are 12 residues in the CDR3. The DNA for the CDR3 is TGCAGTGCTATTGCCGGGGGAGATACGCAGTATTTT. This gives the protein CSAIAGGDTQYF.

This clonotype was seen a few times. The rearrangement uses TRBV5-1 and TRBJ2-7; D is possibly TRBD1 (6 bases). The length of the CDR3 is 14 residues. Trimming removed 4 bases at V and 7 bases at J, with 18 bases between. The germline CDR1 and CDR2 sequences are SGHRS and YFSETQ. CDR3 sequence: CASSPTGPGLEQYF. DNA of the CDR3: TGCGCCAGCAGCCCGACAGGCCCAGGGTTAGAGCAGTACTTC.

This clonotype occurred many times. The V call is TRBV27, the J call TRBJ2-2; a weak D match, TRBD2 (5 bases). Trimming shortened V by 5 bases and J by 3 bases, and 13 bases separated the two germline ends. In germline, CDR1 is MNHEY, CDR2 SMNVEV (reference sequence). This CDR3 has 15 residues. The CDR3 sequence is CASSAGRDYTGELFF. The CDR3 coding sequence is TGTGCCAGCAGTGCCGGACGGGATTACACCGGGGAGCTGTTTTTT.